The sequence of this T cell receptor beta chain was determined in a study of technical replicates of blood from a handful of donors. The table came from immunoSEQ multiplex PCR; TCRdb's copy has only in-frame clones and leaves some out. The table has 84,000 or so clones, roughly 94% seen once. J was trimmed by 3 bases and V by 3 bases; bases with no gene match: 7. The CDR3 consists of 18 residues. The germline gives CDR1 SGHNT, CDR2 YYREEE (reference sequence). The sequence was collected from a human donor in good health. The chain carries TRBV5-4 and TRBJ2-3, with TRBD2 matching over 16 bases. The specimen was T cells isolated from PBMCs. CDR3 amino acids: CASSSGTSGRAGTDTQYF. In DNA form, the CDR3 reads TGTGCCAGCAGCTCCGGGACTAGCGGGAGGGCCGGGACAGATACGCAGTATTTT. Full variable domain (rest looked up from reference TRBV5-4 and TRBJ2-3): ETGVTQSPTHLIKTRGQQVTLRCSSQSGHNTVSWYQQALGQGPQFIFQYYREEENGRGNFPPRFSGLQFPNYSSELNVNALELDDSALYLCASSSGTSGRAGTDTQYFGPGTRLTVL.